This TCR beta chain emerged from a study of T-cell memory formation after mild COVID-19. The V and J ends lost 3 bases and 1 base respectively, with 9 bases between them. The germline V gene encodes CDR1 MGHDK and CDR2 SYGVNS. This CDR3 comprises 14 residues. This clonotype was detected only once. Its specificity is unknown. TCR alpha and TCR beta cDNA libraries with sample barcodes and UMIs came from 5'RACE using constant-segment primers. MiXCR, applied by TCRdb to the 5' RACE reads, yields one record per CDR3 protein. The sample includes 300,000 to 400,000 distinct CDR3 sequences, around 15% of them seen just once. Notes on the study in general: Balance between CD4 and CD8 was seen in clones contracting day 15 to 85, and a CD4+ lean was seen in later expanders. Cross-reactive memory seemingly joined, as some responding clones were found in pre-infection memory.

V gene TRBV25-1 combines with J gene TRBJ1-1, with no clear D. This receptor was identified in a man between 18 and 29 years old who had mild COVID-19 (a few samples of this study predate the infection). Cell type and time point are not known. The source material was PBMCs or a T cell subset sorted from them (not recorded which). The chain's CDR3 is CASSDPQENTEAFF. The CDR3 nucleotides are TGTGCCAGCAGTGACCCTCAGGAGAACACTGAAGCTTTCTTT.